These T cell receptor beta chains were read from a single sample in a study of blood T cell repertoires in COVID-19. Produced via immunoSEQ multiplex PCR; TCRdb's table is partial and in-frame only. This table holds about 440,000 clones, around 88% found once. Sequences were obtained from peripheral blood. Every receptor here comes from a woman in her 50s with COVID-19, enrolled during active disease. Each CDR3 is given with its conserved first and last residue. A D gene is named only where the DNA matches it firmly. For some rows the clone size is stated as once, few or many, or as a class when expanded; others skip it.

V	size	J	D	CDR3	DNA
TRBV5-1	.	TRBJ1-2	.	CASSLFLGQNYGYTF	TGCGCCAGCAGCTTGTTTCTGGGCCAAAACTATGGCTACACCTTC
TRBV2	once	TRBJ2-7	.	CASSEAWPGNPEQYF	TGTGCCAGCAGTGAAGCCTGGCCCGGGAACCCCGAGCAGTACTTC
TRBV4-1	.	TRBJ2-3	TRBD2	CASSQALRVSGGLGGTDTQYF	TGCGCCAGCAGCCAAGCCCTCCGGGTTAGCGGGGGTCTAGGTGGAACAGATACGCAGTATTTT
TRBV5-6	few	TRBJ1-5	.	CASSSRAQEPQHF	TGTGCCAGCAGCTCCCGGGCACAGGAGCCCCAGCATTTT
TRBV5-1	.	TRBJ1-2	TRBD1	CASSSGQGRNYGYTF	TGCGCCAGCAGCTCGGGACAGGGACGTAACTATGGCTACACCTTC
TRBV5-1	.	TRBJ1-1	.	CASSQSQGLVTEAFF	TGCGCCAGCAGCCAGTCACAGGGTTTGGTCACTGAAGCTTTCTTT
TRBV2	.	TRBJ1-1	.	CASSVSPNTEAFF	TGTGCCAGCAGTGTCTCCCCGAACACTGAAGCTTTCTTT
TRBV6-5	.	TRBJ2-3	TRBD2	CASRTSFTDTQYF	TGTGCCAGCAGGACTAGCTTCACAGATACGCAGTATTTT
TRBV2	.	TRBJ2-7	TRBD1	CASSVGTGAREQYF	TGTGCCAGCAGTGTAGGGACAGGGGCTCGCGAGCAGTACTTC
TRBV19	.	TRBJ1-3	TRBD1	CASKGGGPNTIYF	TGTGCCAGTAAAGGAGGGGGCCCAAACACCATATATTTT
TRBV18	.	TRBJ1-1	.	CATKGENTEAFF	TGTGCCACTAAGGGGGAGAACACTGAAGCTTTCTTT
TRBV4-2	.	TRBJ2-3	TRBD2	CASSQEWGGSGSTDTQYF	TGTGCCAGCAGCCAAGAGTGGGGGGGGAGTGGGAGCACAGATACGCAGTATTTT
TRBV9	.	TRBJ1-1	TRBD1	CASSKAFQGAGTEAFF	TGTGCCAGCAGCAAAGCCTTCCAGGGGGCAGGGACTGAAGCTTTCTTT
TRBV6-5	once	TRBJ2-1	.	CASRVQALQEQFF	TGTGCCAGCAGGGTACAGGCCCTCCAAGAGCAGTTCTTC
TRBV5-1	.	TRBJ2-7	.	CASSLQTGTKSYEQYF	TGCGCCAGCAGCTTGCAAACAGGCACTAAATCCTACGAGCAGTACTTC
TRBV5-1	.	TRBJ1-1	.	CASSWGTPNTEAFF	TGCGCCAGCAGCTGGGGGACTCCGAACACTGAAGCTTTCTTT
TRBV3-1/TRBV3-2	few	TRBJ2-1	.	CASSQEGEDEQFF	TGTGCCAGCAGCCAAGAAGGAGAGGATGAGCAGTTCTTC
TRBV27	.	TRBJ1-1	TRBD1	CASSFSGTAWGNTEAFF	TGTGCCAGCAGTTTCTCGGGGACAGCCTGGGGGAACACTGAAGCTTTCTTT
TRBV2	.	TRBJ1-6	.	CASSLLGAYNSPLHF	TGTGCCAGCAGTCTCCTGGGGGCATATAATTCACCCCTCCACTTT
TRBV5-8	.	TRBJ1-1	.	CASSPRGGADTEAFF	TGTGCCAGCAGCCCGAGAGGAGGGGCGGACACTGAAGCTTTCTTT
TRBV30	.	TRBJ1-5	TRBD1	CAWRGTGGQPQHF	TGTGCCTGGAGGGGGACAGGAGGTCAGCCCCAGCATTTT
TRBV21-1	once	TRBJ2-3	.	CASSGRSSGSTDTQYF	TGTGCCAGCAGCGGGCGCTCTAGCGGGAGCACAGATACGCAGTATTTT
TRBV5-1	.	TRBJ1-2	.	CASSLGGGAGENYGYTF	TGCGCCAGCAGCTTGGGAGGCGGAGCGGGGGAGAACTATGGCTACACCTTC
TRBV7-9	.	TRBJ1-4	.	CASSRQRGNEKLFF	TGTGCCAGCAGTCGGCAGAGAGGGAATGAAAAACTGTTTTTT
TRBV11-2	.	TRBJ2-2	TRBD2	CASNPGLAGGRTTGELFF	TGTGCCAGTAATCCGGGACTAGCGGGGGGGCGAACCACCGGGGAGCTGTTTTTT
TRBV6-5	.	TRBJ1-5	TRBD1	CASRWTGNQPQHF	TGTGCCAGCAGGTGGACAGGGAACCAGCCCCAGCATTTT
TRBV27	.	TRBJ1-5	.	CASSLIGGNQPQHF	TGTGCCAGCAGTTTAATAGGCGGGAATCAGCCCCAGCATTTT
TRBV18	few	TRBJ1-3	.	CASSPSPAGNRNTIYF	TGTGCCAGCTCACCAAGCCCTGCAGGGAACAGAAACACCATATATTTT
TRBV6-1	.	TRBJ2-7	.	CATALDSSYEQYF	TGTGCCACCGCCCTGGACTCCTCCTACGAGCAGTACTTC
TRBV19	once	TRBJ1-5	TRBD1	CASSGTGGHQPQHF	TGTGCCAGTAGTGGGACAGGGGGCCATCAGCCCCAGCATTTT
TRBV5-1	.	TRBJ2-6	.	CASSYVGSGANVLTF	TGCGCCAGCAGCTACGTCGGCTCTGGGGCCAACGTCCTGACTTTC
TRBV11-2	.	TRBJ1-3	.	CASSFGGRGNTIYF	TGTGCCAGCAGCTTCGGGGGACGGGGAAACACCATATATTTT
TRBV6-6	few	TRBJ1-6	.	CASARTANSPLHF	TGTGCCAGCGCCAGGACAGCTAATTCACCCCTCCACTTT
TRBV9	.	TRBJ1-4	TRBD1	CASSPRQGTSYEKLFF	TGTGCCAGCAGCCCCCGACAGGGCACCTCGTATGAAAAACTGTTTTTT
TRBV9	.	TRBJ1-1	.	CASSVSPGTEAFF	TGTGCCAGCAGCGTCTCGCCCGGGACTGAAGCTTTCTTT
TRBV5-5	.	TRBJ2-7	.	CASSSRGHLLGEQYF	TGTGCCAGCAGCTCCCGTGGGCACCTTCTGGGTGAGCAGTACTTC
TRBV5-5	.	TRBJ2-1	TRBD1	CASSLVVGTAYNEQFF	TGTGCCAGCAGCTTGGTGGTCGGGACAGCTTACAATGAGCAGTTCTTC
TRBV5-1	.	TRBJ1-2	TRBD1	CASSFGTGESGYTF	TGCGCCAGCAGCTTCGGCACAGGGGAAAGTGGCTACACCTTC
TRBV11-1	.	TRBJ2-7	TRBD1	CASSLALATGLTYEQYF	TGTGCCAGCAGCTTAGCGCTCGCGACAGGGCTAACCTACGAGCAGTACTTC
TRBV29-1	.	TRBJ1-1	.	CSVAWGGRSMTKAFF	TGCAGCGTCGCATGGGGGGGCCGGAGTATGACTAAAGCTTTCTTT
TRBV19	once	TRBJ1-2	.	CASSPHPRDVGYTF	TGTGCCAGTAGCCCCCACCCCCGGGATGTCGGCTACACCTTC
TRBV28	.	TRBJ2-7	TRBD2	CASSFVGEGEQYF	TGTGCCAGCAGTTTTGTCGGGGAGGGGGAGCAGTACTTC
TRBV24-1	.	TRBJ1-3	TRBD1	CATFTAGQGSGNTIYF	TGTGCCACCTTTACCGCGGGACAGGGGTCTGGAAACACCATATATTTT
TRBV11-2	.	TRBJ1-4	.	CASAREGGEKLFF	TGTGCCAGCGCCCGGGAGGGAGGGGAAAAACTGTTTTTT
TRBV24-1	once	TRBJ2-3	.	CATSGERAGAPDTQYF	TGTGCCACCAGTGGCGAGAGGGCAGGTGCCCCAGATACGCAGTATTTT
TRBV5-6	.	TRBJ1-2	.	CASSLRGTEYGYTF	TGTGCCAGCAGCTTGCGCGGGACCGAATATGGCTACACCTTC
TRBV5-1	.	TRBJ2-5	.	CASSLSHAGAETQYF	TGCGCCAGCAGCCTGTCCCATGCCGGAGCGGAGACCCAGTACTTC
TRBV5-1	.	TRBJ1-5	.	CASSLAGDQPQHF	TGCGCCAGCAGCTTGGCGGGGGATCAGCCCCAGCATTTT
TRBV5-4	.	TRBJ2-5	TRBD1	CASSSYGTGGGETQYF	TGTGCCAGCAGCTCCTACGGGACAGGGGGAGGGGAGACCCAGTACTTC
TRBV28	.	TRBJ1-3	TRBD1	CASSTGQGLFSGNTIYF	TGTGCCAGCAGTACGGGACAGGGCCTCTTCTCTGGAAACACCATATATTTT
TRBV10-3	.	TRBJ1-1	.	CAILGAPNTEAFF	TGTGCCATCCTAGGGGCCCCGAACACTGAAGCTTTCTTT
TRBV7-9	.	TRBJ1-1	TRBD1	CASSLLQGDAEAFF	TGTGCCAGCAGCTTATTACAGGGGGATGCTGAAGCTTTCTTT
TRBV6-5	.	TRBJ1-3	.	CASSYQGSSSGNTIYF	TGTGCCAGCAGTTATCAGGGCTCGAGCTCTGGAAACACCATATATTTT
TRBV2	few	TRBJ1-5	.	CASSEARGSQPQHF	TGTGCCAGCTCAGAAGCCAGGGGATCCCAGCCCCAGCATTTT